This T cell receptor beta chain was sequenced in a study of a mutant IDH1 vaccine in newly diagnosed glioma (dated by TCRdb to about 2021). Concerning the study at large: Vaccination began 4-6 weeks after radiotherapy alone, or alongside temozolomide cycles in the chemotherapy-containing groups. Of the roughly 33 treated patients, 62.5% were male and 37.5% were female, and a mean age of roughly 41 years was recorded. Before enrollment, most patients had been given radiochemotherapy with temozolomide as standard therapy, while the rest had received either radiotherapy alone or temozolomide alone. The week-35 safety follow-up was designated visit V12, and the week-47 end of study was designated visit V13. Six visits were used for peripheral blood collection: V03 (baseline), V05, V07, V10, V12 and V13. Longitudinal TCRB deep sequencing was performed for about two dozen treated patients wherever samples were available for exploratory analyses. Results the study describes overall, beyond this receptor: According to the authors, sample limitations meant that analyses of patient blood samples could not be reproduced. Immune responses induced by the vaccine were seen in over 80% of patients across multiple MHC alleles. Changes in the top peripheral T cell clonotypes picked up by TCRB sequencing did not appear to be linked to pseudoprogression. PBMC samples for TCRB deep sequencing were selected based on availability.

This clone has more than one count but fewer than ten. Which antigen it targets is not known. No base quality values were provided; no much bigger clone lies one nucleotide off. Explained via the paper, the time point label denotes: week 35, safety follow-up. Each vaccine dose was 300 ug of a 20-mer mutant IDH1 peptide in Montanide, given subcutaneously with topical imiquimod. Patients were given eight vaccinations, in weeks 1, 3, 5, 7, 11, 15, 19 and 23, which matched visits V03 through V10. Donors had newly diagnosed WHO grade 3 or 4 IDH1-mutant astrocytomas with loss of nuclear ATRX. The samples were drawn from NOA16, a multicentre, single-arm, open-label phase I trial in Germany that tested a mutant IDH1 peptide vaccine in humans for the first time. Genomic DNA for TCRB sequencing was isolated from EDTA blood with the DNeasy Blood and Tissue Kit. Libraries were constructed by the immunoSEQ multiplex PCR assay. Following the manufacturer's protocol, the hsTCRB Kit was used to amplify rearranged TCR beta chain sequences. TCRB libraries were sequenced on an Illumina MiSeq. In the original analysis: The proprietary platform of the kit vendor was used for demultiplexing, trimming and gene mapping. Imported from immuneACCESS, the table was reduced by TCRdb to in-frame sequences with V and J called. These copies leave out some clones; in studies compared against another copy, an unresolved V gene accounts for under half, and the cause of the remainder is not known. From that table come the V and J calls and clone size; the DNA was used to work out D and trimming. The sample table shows about 32,000 clones, and 65% to 85% are seen once. Almost 9.5% of the sample goes to the ten largest clones.

V is pared back by 6 bases and J by 3 bases, with 9 bases lying between the germline termini. The cysteine opens and the phenylalanine closes a CDR3 of 13 amino acids. Only CDR3 DNA remains: 39 bases, in frame from the first base. Looking up the germline V gene (reference sequence) yields CDR1 MNHNY and CDR2 SVGAGI. The sequenced sample was PBMCs, obtained from a glioma patient whose treatment included an IDH1 peptide vaccine. This clonotype was obtained from a woman in her twenties or thirties with glioma. Some clones in this sample may be carry-over from other donors' samples. The sequence links TRBV6-6 to TRBJ1-5; the D gene is perhaps TRBD1, on 5 matching bases. The CDR3 amino acid sequence is: CASSRTINQPQHF. The DNA sequence is TGTGCCAGCAGCCGGACAATCAATCAGCCCCAGCATTTT.